The source of this T cell receptor beta chain is a study of cytomegalovirus exposure and HLA in healthy donors. Details on this clone: The antigen remains undetermined.

Study-wide findings and caveats: In a later analysis, the majority of CMV-associated beta chains seemingly showed HLA restriction. Cytomegalovirus status was reportedly diagnosed by the classifier with high specificity and sensitivity.

The PCR made use of 60 Vbeta and 13 Jbeta primers. Libraries were prepared by immunoSEQ multiplex PCR; TCRdb keeps only in-frame clonotypes and omits some of them. The sample is made up of under 130,000 clones, and the top ten hold under 0.7% of it. Germline V gives CDR1 MNHEY, CDR2 SMNVEV (reference sequence). Trimming removed 6 bases from V and 1 base from J, with 9 bases in between. The length of the CDR3 is 14 residues. This rearrangement joins TRBV27 to TRBJ2-2; D is undetermined. Sequenced input: PBMCs. The TCR originated in a man aged 50-59 years in good health and CMV-seronegative. The CDR3 sequence is CASRPAGNTGELFF. The CDR3, as DNA: TGTGCCAGCAGACCAGCAGGGAACACCGGGGAGCTGTTTTTT.